Listed below are T cell receptor beta chains from one sample, sequenced in a study of technical replicates of blood from several donors. Clones were sequenced by immunoSEQ multiplex PCR, and TCRdb holds only the in-frame ones, with some missing. The sample contains about 83,000 clones, roughly nine tenths of which appear only once. Source material: T cells isolated from PBMCs. The receptors stem from a human donor in good health. Each CDR3 is given with its conserved first and last residue. A D gene is named only where the DNA matches it firmly. Some rows mark clone size as missing; the rest say once, few, many or name a class of expanded clone.

>TRBJ1-1|NA|TRBD1|TRBV30
CAWSPNTGGHGAFF
TGTGCCTGGAGCCCTAATACAGGGGGTCATGGAGCTTTCTTT
>TRBJ1-1|NA|NA|TRBV2
CASSETAGMNTEAFF
TGTGCCAGCAGTGAGACGGCAGGTATGAACACTGAAGCTTTCTTT
>TRBJ2-4|NA|NA|TRBV7-9
CASSSQGGKNIQYF
TGTGCCAGCAGCTCCCAGGGGGGCAAAAACATTCAGTACTTC
>TRBJ1-1|NA|NA|TRBV12-5
CASGLGQDGGTEAFF
TGTGCTAGTGGTTTGGGACAGGACGGCGGCACTGAAGCTTTCTTT
>TRBJ2-7|NA|TRBD2|TRBV5-1
CASSWTSGSTYEQYF
TGCGCCAGCAGCTGGACTAGCGGGAGCACATACGAGCAGTACTTC
>TRBJ2-1|NA|TRBD2|TRBV9
CASSVASGSLGKNEQFF
TGTGCCAGCAGCGTAGCTAGCGGGAGCTTAGGAAAAAATGAGCAGTTCTTC
>TRBJ1-3|NA|NA|TRBV30
CAWSLTGSGNTIYF
TGTGCCTGGAGCTTAACAGGCTCTGGAAACACCATATATTTT
>TRBJ1-2|NA|NA|TRBV6-5
CASSPSGGSGYTF
TGTGCCAGCAGCCCTAGTGGAGGGAGTGGCTACACCTTC
>TRBJ2-1|NA|TRBD2|TRBV7-9
CASRREMGEGYNEQFF
TGTGCCAGCAGACGTGAAATGGGGGAGGGGTACAATGAGCAGTTCTTC
>TRBJ2-1|NA|TRBD2|TRBV30
CAWSVGRLAGGPYEQFF
TGTGCCTGGAGTGTAGGACGACTAGCGGGAGGGCCGTATGAGCAGTTCTTC
>TRBJ2-6|NA|NA|TRBV6-5
CASRDSFSGANVLTF
TGTGCCAGCAGGGACAGCTTCTCTGGGGCCAACGTCCTGACTTTC
>TRBJ2-1|NA|NA|TRBV5-6
CASSLPTAGSYNEQFF
TGTGCCAGCAGCCTCCCGACCGCGGGCTCCTACAATGAGCAGTTCTTC
>TRBJ2-7|NA|TRBD2|TRBV5-1
CASSLSFSGSPSYEQYF
TGCGCCAGCAGCTTGAGCTTTAGCGGGAGCCCCTCCTACGAGCAGTACTTC
>TRBJ2-7|once|TRBD2|TRBV7-3
CASSLTPTSGSAHEQYF
TGTGCCAGCAGCTTAACTCCGACTAGCGGGAGTGCCCACGAGCAGTACTTC
>TRBJ2-7|NA|TRBD1|TRBV7-8
CASSLRDRGHEQYF
TGTGCCAGCAGCTTAAGAGACAGGGGCCACGAGCAGTACTTC
>TRBJ2-3|NA|NA|TRBV5-1
CASSLSTDTQYF
TGCGCCAGCAGCCTCAGCACAGATACGCAGTATTTT
>TRBJ1-2|NA|TRBD1|TRBV7-9
CASSKIQGANYGYTF
TGTGCCAGCAGCAAAATTCAGGGGGCTAACTATGGCTACACCTTC
>TRBJ1-1|once|NA|TRBV7-2
CASSLEPGNTEAFF
TGTGCCAGCAGCTTAGAGCCCGGGAACACTGAAGCTTTCTTT
>TRBJ1-2|NA|NA|TRBV7-9
CASSPRGGGYTF
TGTGCCAGCAGCCCTAGGGGGGGCGGCTACACCTTC
>TRBJ2-1|once|TRBD1|TRBV5-5
CASSFTGGENEQFF
TGTGCCAGCAGCTTTACAGGGGGCGAGAATGAGCAGTTCTTC
>TRBJ2-7|NA|NA|TRBV16
CASSQSLGGYEQYF
TGTGCCAGCAGCCAATCTTTGGGGGGCTACGAGCAGTACTTC
>TRBJ1-1|NA|NA|TRBV18
CASSPGVTGNTEAFF
TGTGCCAGCTCACCAGGGGTTACAGGGAACACTGAAGCTTTCTTT
>TRBJ2-7|NA|NA|TRBV9
CASSVGGFSYEQYF
TGTGCCAGCAGCGTAGGCGGTTTCTCCTACGAGCAGTACTTC
>TRBJ2-2|NA|TRBD1|TRBV9
CASSVGGGQGTGELFF
TGTGCCAGCAGCGTAGGGGGGGGACAGGGGACCGGGGAGCTGTTTTTT
>TRBJ2-2|once|TRBD2|TRBV7-3
CASRNWETSGSGRGGELFF
TGTGCCAGCAGAAACTGGGAGACTAGCGGGAGTGGGAGGGGCGGGGAGCTGTTTTTT
>TRBJ1-1|NA|TRBD1|TRBV7-9
CASSLDRGWTEAFF
TGTGCCAGCAGCTTAGACAGGGGTTGGACTGAAGCTTTCTTT
>TRBJ2-7|NA|NA|TRBV9
CASSAPGPEQYF
TGTGCCAGCAGCGCCCCAGGGCCCGAGCAGTACTTC
>TRBJ2-7|NA|NA|TRBV7-9
CASSRLDLYHYEQYF
TGTGCCAGCAGTCGCCTAGATCTTTATCACTACGAGCAGTACTTC
>TRBJ2-7|NA|TRBD1|TRBV9
CASSVGTGTGYEQYF
TGTGCCAGCAGCGTCGGGACAGGGACGGGGTACGAGCAGTACTTC
>TRBJ2-7|NA|TRBD1|TRBV5-6
CASSFRTGRPYEQYF
TGTGCCAGCAGCTTTAGGACAGGGCGGCCCTACGAGCAGTACTTC
>TRBJ1-4|NA|NA|TRBV28
CASSLEGSNEKLFF
TGTGCCAGCAGTTTAGAGGGCTCTAATGAAAAACTGTTTTTT
>TRBJ2-7|once|NA|TRBV25-1
CASSGDTGFEQYF
TGTGCCAGCAGTGGGGACACAGGGTTCGAGCAGTACTTC
>TRBJ1-5|NA|TRBD1|TRBV7-3
CASSLSGGGNQPQHF
TGTGCCAGCAGCTTATCAGGGGGCGGCAATCAGCCCCAGCATTTT